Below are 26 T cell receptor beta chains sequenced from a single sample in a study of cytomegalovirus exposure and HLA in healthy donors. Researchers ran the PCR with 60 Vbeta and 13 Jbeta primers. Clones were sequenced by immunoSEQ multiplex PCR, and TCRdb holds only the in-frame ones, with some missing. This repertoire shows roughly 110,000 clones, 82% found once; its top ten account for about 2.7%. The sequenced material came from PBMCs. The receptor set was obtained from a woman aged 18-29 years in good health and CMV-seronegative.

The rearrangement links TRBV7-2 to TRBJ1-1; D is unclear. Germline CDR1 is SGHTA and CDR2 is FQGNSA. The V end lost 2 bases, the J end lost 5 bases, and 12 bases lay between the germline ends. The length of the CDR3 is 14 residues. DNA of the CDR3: TGTGCCAGCAGCTTATTCGGGGAGGGAACTGAAGCTTTCTTT. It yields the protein CASSLFGEGTEAFF.

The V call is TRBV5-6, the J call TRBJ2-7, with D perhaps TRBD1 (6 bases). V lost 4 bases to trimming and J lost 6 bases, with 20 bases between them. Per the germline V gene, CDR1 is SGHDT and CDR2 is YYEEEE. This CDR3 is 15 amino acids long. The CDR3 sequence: CASSPPRGSSSEQYF. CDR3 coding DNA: TGTGCCAGCAGCCCCCCGAGGGGGAGTTCGTCCGAGCAGTACTTC.

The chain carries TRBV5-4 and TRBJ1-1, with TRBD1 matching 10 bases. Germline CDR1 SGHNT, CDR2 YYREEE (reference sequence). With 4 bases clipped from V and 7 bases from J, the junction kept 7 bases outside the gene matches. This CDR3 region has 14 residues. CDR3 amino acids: CASSPIRDRGEAFF. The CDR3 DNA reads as TGTGCCAGCAGCCCAATACGGGACAGGGGTGAAGCTTTCTTT.

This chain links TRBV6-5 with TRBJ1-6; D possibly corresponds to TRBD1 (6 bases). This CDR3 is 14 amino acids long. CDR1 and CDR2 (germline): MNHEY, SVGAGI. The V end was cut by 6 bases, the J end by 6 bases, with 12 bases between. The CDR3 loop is CASSSGEGNSPLHF. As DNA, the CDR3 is TGTGCCAGCAGCTCAGGGGAGGGTAATTCACCCCTCCACTTT.

CDR3 bases: TGTGCCAGCAGTGACCAGGGAAATCAGCCCCAGCATTTT. It is translated as CASSDQGNQPQHF. The rearrangement links TRBV6-6 to TRBJ1-5; maybe TRBD1 (5 bases). CDR3 size: 13 residues. Germline CDR1 and CDR2: MNHNY and SVGAGI (reference sequence). Trimming removed 5 bases from V and 4 bases from J, with 9 bases in between.

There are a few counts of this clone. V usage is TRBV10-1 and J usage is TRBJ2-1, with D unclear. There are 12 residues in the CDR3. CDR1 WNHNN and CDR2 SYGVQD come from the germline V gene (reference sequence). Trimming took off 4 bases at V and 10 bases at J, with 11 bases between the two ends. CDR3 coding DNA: TGCGCCAGCAGTGCAAATTCCGGGGAGCAGTTCTTC. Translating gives CASSANSGEQFF.

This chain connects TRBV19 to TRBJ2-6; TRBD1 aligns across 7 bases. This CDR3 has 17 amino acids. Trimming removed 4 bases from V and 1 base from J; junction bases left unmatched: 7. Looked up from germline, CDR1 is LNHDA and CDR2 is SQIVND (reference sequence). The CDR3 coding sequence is TGTGCCAGTAGTACCCCGGGACAGTTATCTGGGGCCAACGTCCTGACTTTC. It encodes CASSTPGQLSGANVLTF.

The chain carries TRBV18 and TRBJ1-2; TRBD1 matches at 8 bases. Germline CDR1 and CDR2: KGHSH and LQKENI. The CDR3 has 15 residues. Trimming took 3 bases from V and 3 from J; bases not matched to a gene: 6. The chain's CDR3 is CASSPGQGGDYGYTF. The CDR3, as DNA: TGTGCCAGCTCACCTGGACAGGGCGGTGACTATGGCTACACCTTC.

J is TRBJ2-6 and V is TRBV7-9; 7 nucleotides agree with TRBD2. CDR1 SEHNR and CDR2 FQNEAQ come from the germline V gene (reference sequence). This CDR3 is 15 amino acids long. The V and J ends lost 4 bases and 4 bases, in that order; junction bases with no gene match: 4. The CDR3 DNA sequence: TGTGCCAGCAGCTCCCAGCGGGACGGGGCCAACGTCCTGACTTTC. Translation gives CASSSQRDGANVLTF.

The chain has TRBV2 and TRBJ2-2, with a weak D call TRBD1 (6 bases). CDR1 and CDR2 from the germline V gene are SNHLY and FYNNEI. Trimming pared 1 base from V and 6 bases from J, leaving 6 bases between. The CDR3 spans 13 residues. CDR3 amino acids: CASSEEGAGELFF. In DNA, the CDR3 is TGTGCCAGCAGTGAAGAGGGGGCCGGGGAGCTGTTTTTT. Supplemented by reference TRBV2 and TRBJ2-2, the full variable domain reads EPEVTQTPSHQVTQMGQEVILRCVPISNHLYFYWYRQILGQKVEFLVSFYNNEISEKSEIFDDQFSVERPDGSNFTLKIRSTKLEDSAMYFCASSEEGAGELFFGEGSRLTVL.

The CDR3 coding sequence is TGTGCCAGCAGTCCCAACGGGGCAGCGGGAGCCACCAATGAGCAGTTCTTC. Its protein product is CASSPNGAAGATNEQFF. The chain is built from TRBV28 and TRBJ2-1, with 8 bases matching TRBD2. The CDR3 covers 17 residues. Germline lookup yields CDR1 MDHEN and CDR2 SYDVKM. After removal of 5 bases from V and 6 bases from J, the junction contained 15 bases not matched to a gene.

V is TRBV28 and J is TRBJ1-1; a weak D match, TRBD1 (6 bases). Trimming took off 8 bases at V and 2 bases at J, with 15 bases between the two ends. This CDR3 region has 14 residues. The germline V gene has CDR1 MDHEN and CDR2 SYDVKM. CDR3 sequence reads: CASSYRARNTEAFF. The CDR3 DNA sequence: TGTGCCAGCTCGTACAGGGCACGAAACACTGAAGCTTTCTTT.

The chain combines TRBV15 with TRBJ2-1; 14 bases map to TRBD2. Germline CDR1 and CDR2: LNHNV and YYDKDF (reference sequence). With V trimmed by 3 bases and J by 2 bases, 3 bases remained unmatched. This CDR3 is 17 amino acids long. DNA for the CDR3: TGTGCCACCAGCAGTCGACTAGCGGGAGGGGCCTACAATGAGCAGTTCTTC. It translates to CATSSRLAGGAYNEQFF.

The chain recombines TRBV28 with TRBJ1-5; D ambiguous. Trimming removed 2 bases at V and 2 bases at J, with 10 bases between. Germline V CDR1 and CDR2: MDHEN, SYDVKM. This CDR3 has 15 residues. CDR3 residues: CASSLTESGNQPQHF. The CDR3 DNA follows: TGTGCCAGCAGTTTAACAGAAAGTGGCAATCAGCCCCAGCATTTT.

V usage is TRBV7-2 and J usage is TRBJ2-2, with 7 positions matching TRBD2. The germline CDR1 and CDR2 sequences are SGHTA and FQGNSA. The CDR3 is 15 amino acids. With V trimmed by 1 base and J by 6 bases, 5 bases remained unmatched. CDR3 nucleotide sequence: TGTGCCAGCAGCTTAGAACTAGCGATGGCCGGGGAGCTGTTTTTT. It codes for CASSLELAMAGELFF.

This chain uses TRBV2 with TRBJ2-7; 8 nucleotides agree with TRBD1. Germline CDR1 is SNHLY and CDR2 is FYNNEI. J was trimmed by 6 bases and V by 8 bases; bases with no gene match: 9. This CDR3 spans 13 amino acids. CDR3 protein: CASGLTGEVEQYF. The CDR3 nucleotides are TGTGCCAGCGGCTTGACAGGGGAGGTCGAGCAGTACTTC.

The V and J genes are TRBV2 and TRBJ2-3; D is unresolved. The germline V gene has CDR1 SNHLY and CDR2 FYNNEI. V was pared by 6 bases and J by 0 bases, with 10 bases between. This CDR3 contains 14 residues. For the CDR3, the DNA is TGTGCCAGCAGGTTCGACGGGAGCACAGATACGCAGTATTTT. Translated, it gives CASRFDGSTDTQYF. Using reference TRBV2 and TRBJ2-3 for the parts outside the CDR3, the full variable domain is EPEVTQTPSHQVTQMGQEVILRCVPISNHLYFYWYRQILGQKVEFLVSFYNNEISEKSEIFDDQFSVERPDGSNFTLKIRSTKLEDSAMYFCASRFDGSTDTQYFGPGTRLTVL.

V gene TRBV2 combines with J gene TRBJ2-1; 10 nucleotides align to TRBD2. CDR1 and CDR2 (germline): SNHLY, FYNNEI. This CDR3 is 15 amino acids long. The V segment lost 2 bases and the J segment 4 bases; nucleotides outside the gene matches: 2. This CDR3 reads CASSELAGVYNEQFF. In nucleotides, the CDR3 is TGTGCCAGCAGTGAACTAGCGGGGGTATACAATGAGCAGTTCTTC.

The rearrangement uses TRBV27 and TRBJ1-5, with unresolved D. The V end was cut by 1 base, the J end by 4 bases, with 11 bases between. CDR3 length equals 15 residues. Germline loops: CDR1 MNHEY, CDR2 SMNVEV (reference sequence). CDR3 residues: CASSLWAVGNQPQHF. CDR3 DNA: TGTGCCAGCAGTTTATGGGCAGTTGGAAATCAGCCCCAGCATTTT.

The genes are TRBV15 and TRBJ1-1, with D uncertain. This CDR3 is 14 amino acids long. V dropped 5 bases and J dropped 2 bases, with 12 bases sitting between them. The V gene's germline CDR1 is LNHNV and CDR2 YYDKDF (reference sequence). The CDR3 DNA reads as TGTGCCACCAGCGGCGGACGGACTAACACTGAAGCTTTCTTT. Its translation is CATSGGRTNTEAFF.

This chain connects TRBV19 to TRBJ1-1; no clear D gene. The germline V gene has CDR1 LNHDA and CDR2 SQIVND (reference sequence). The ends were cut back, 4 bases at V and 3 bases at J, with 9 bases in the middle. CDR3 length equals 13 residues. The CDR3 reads CASSTTADTEAFF. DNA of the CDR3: TGTGCCAGTAGTACAACAGCGGACACTGAAGCTTTCTTT.

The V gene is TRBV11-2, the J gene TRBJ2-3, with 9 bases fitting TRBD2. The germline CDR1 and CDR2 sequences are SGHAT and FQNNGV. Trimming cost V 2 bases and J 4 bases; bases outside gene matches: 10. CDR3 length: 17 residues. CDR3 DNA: TGTGCCAGCAGCTTACACCTCGCGGGAGGGCCTGCAGATACGCAGTATTTT. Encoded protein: CASSLHLAGGPADTQYF.

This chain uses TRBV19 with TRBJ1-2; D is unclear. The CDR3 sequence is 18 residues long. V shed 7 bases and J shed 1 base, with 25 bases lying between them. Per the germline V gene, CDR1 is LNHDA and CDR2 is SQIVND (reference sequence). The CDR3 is CASTHPPLGGALNYGYTF. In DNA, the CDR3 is TGTGCCAGTACCCATCCCCCCCTCGGTGGTGCCCTTAACTATGGCTACACCTTC.

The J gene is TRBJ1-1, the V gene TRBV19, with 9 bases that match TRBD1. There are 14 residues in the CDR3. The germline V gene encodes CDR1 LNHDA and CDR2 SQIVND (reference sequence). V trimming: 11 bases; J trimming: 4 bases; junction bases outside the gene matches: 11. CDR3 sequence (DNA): TGTGCCCCCAGGTGGACAGGGGATGGCACTGAAGCTTTCTTT. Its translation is CAPRWTGDGTEAFF.

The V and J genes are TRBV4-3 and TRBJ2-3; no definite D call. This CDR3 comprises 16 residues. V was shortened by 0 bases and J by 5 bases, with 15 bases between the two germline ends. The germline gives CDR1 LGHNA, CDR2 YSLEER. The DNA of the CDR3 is TGCGCCAGCAGCCAAGATCAACTGGAGATGGAAGATACGCAGTATTTT. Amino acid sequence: CASSQDQLEMEDTQYF.

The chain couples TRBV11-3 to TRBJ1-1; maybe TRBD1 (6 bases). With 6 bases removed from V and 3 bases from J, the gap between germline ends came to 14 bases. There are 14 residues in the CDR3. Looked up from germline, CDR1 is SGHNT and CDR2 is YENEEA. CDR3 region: CASSKTGMYTEAFF. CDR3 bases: TGTGCCAGCAGTAAAACAGGGATGTACACTGAAGCTTTCTTT.